The 29 T cell receptor beta chains below all came from one sample that was sequenced in a study of T cell changes during pregnancy in multiple sclerosis. TCRdb keeps only in-frame clones here, not all; method: immunoSEQ multiplex PCR. The table includes about 52,000 clones, 80% to 95% detected once. Specimen: CD4+ T cells from peripheral blood mononuclear cells, collected in the third trimester of pregnancy. The receptors derive from a female donor with multiple sclerosis, enrolled in a pregnancy study.

V and J are TRBV25-1 and TRBJ1-1; no reliable D call. The CDR3 has 17 amino acids. Germline values: CDR1 MGHDK, CDR2 SYGVNS. V was pared by 4 bases and J by 0 bases, with 18 bases between. CDR3: CASSAPSRRAVNTEAFF. For the CDR3, the DNA is TGTGCCAGCAGTGCCCCTTCTAGGAGGGCCGTGAACACTGAAGCTTTCTTT.

The genes are TRBV18 and TRBJ1-6; D might be TRBD1 (6 bases). CDR1 KGHSH and CDR2 LQKENI come from the germline V gene. The CDR3 loop spans 18 amino acids. Trimming stripped 3 bases from V and 10 bases from J, with 25 bases between. The CDR3 here is CASSPLPSGASLDSPLHF. The CDR3 DNA follows: TGTGCCAGCTCACCCCTCCCATCAGGGGCTAGCCTGGACTCACCCCTCCACTTT.

This clone was observed a few times. The chain links TRBV7-2 to TRBJ2-5; 10 bases line up with TRBD1. V shed 4 bases and J 4 bases; nucleotides not matched to a gene: 12. This CDR3 is 17 amino acids long. Germline V gives CDR1 SGHTA, CDR2 FQGNSA. The CDR3 here is CASSSTPRTGGRETQYF. The DNA of the CDR3 is TGTGCCAGCAGCTCAACTCCGCGGACAGGGGGGCGAGAGACCCAGTACTTC.

This clone was observed a single time. The chain joins TRBV6-5 to TRBJ2-7; D may be TRBD1 (5 bases). V lost 2 bases, J lost 6 bases, and 14 bases lay in between. There are 14 residues in the CDR3. Germline assignment: CDR1 MNHEY and CDR2 SVGAGI. The CDR3 DNA sequence: TGTGCCAGCAGTTACACTCCAGGGAAGGGCGAGCAGTACTTC. Residues: CASSYTPGKGEQYF.

The chain employs TRBV6-1 and TRBJ1-4; the match to TRBD1 covers 9 bases. V dropped 5 bases and J dropped 13; count of bases not matched to a gene: 5. In germline, CDR1 is MNHNS, CDR2 SASEGT. This CDR3 is built from 12 residues. CDR3 sequence reads: CASSFDRGGLFF. The CDR3 bases are TGTGCCAGCAGTTTTGACAGGGGGGGACTGTTTTTT.

Here the CDR3 DNA reads TGTGCCAGCTCACCGGGAGGGACCGAGAACACTGAAGCTTTCTTT. This translates into CASSPGGTENTEAFF. V is TRBV18 and J is TRBJ1-1; a possible D gene is TRBD1 (5 bases). Germline V gene lookup returns CDR1 KGHSH and CDR2 LQKENI. The CDR3 contains 15 residues. V was clipped by 3 bases and J by 1 base, with 12 bases between them.

The chain couples TRBV30 to TRBJ1-1, with D unclear. Germline CDR1 reads GTSNPN; CDR2 reads SVGIG (reference sequence). V lost 8 bases and J lost 1, with 14 bases in between. CDR3 length: 13 amino acids. In DNA, the CDR3 is TGTGCCGGGCGCTTCCAGAGGAACACTGAAGCTTTCTTT. It codes for CAGRFQRNTEAFF.

This chain uses TRBV21-1 with TRBJ2-5; TRBD1 is the table's D call, not checked against the DNA. TRBV21-1 is recorded as a pseudogene. The length of the CDR3 is 15 residues. The CDR3 loop reads CASRVGAGVQETQYF. As DNA, the CDR3 is TGTGCCAGCCGGGTCGGGGCAGGGGTACAAGAGACCCAGTACTTC.

In its sample, this clone was seen many times. The chain joins TRBV7-6 to TRBJ1-2; D ambiguous. Between the trimmed V and J ends, which lost 1 base and 4 bases, there was a span of 13 bases. This CDR3 has 15 residues. Germline V CDR1 and CDR2: SGHVS, FNYEAQ. CDR3 loop: CASSLDAGSGYGYTF. CDR3 sequence (DNA): TGTGCCAGCAGCTTAGACGCGGGGTCCGGCTATGGCTACACCTTC.

The rearrangement links TRBV5-4 to TRBJ2-3, with TRBD2 as a possible D gene (6 bases). Germline-derived CDR1 and CDR2 are SGHNT and YYREEE (reference sequence). The CDR3 consists of 14 residues. Trimming removed 1 base from V and 4 bases from J, with 10 bases in between. The CDR3 DNA reads TGTGCCAGCAGCTTGCCCAGGGAGGCAGATACGCAGTATTTT. Protein product: CASSLPREADTQYF.

The chain recombines TRBV5-1 with TRBJ1-3, with TRBD1 matching over 9 bases. This CDR3 spans 18 amino acids. V was pared by 2 bases and J by 1 base, with 10 bases of the junction left unmatched. Per germline, CDR1 SGHRS and CDR2 YFSETQ. The CDR3 loop is CASSFTSGQGLSGNTIYF. CDR3 bases: TGCGCCAGCAGCTTTACCTCGGGACAGGGCTTATCTGGAAACACCATATATTTT.

The chain is built from TRBV10-2 and TRBJ1-2, with D uncertain. Germline CDR1 reads WSHSY; CDR2 reads SAAADI. There are 13 residues in the CDR3. The V end was cut by 1 base, the J end by 7 bases, with 10 bases between. The CDR3 loop reads CASSELSPLGYTF. CDR3 in DNA: TGCGCCAGCAGTGAGTTGTCCCCCCTTGGCTACACCTTC.

This chain links TRBV2 with TRBJ1-2; TRBD1 is a possible D gene (5 bases). The CDR3 has 15 residues. Germline V gives CDR1 SNHLY, CDR2 FYNNEI. The V end lost 3 bases, the J end lost 4 bases, and 15 bases lay between the germline ends. The CDR3 DNA reads as TGTGCCAGCAGTGAGGGATGGGGCGCTTCCTATGGCTACACCTTC. Translating gives CASSEGWGASYGYTF.

V usage is TRBV11-3 and J usage is TRBJ2-7; D perhaps matches TRBD2 (5 bases). V dropped 5 bases and J dropped 0 bases, with 14 bases sitting between them. Germline V gene lookup returns CDR1 SGHNT and CDR2 YENEEA. This CDR3 is built from 15 residues. The chain's CDR3 is CASSPGGWDSYEQYF. CDR3 DNA: TGTGCCAGCAGCCCCGGCGGGTGGGACTCCTACGAGCAGTACTTC.

The chain carries TRBV5-1 and TRBJ1-2; 12 nucleotides align to TRBD1. Germline CDR1 SGHRS, CDR2 YFSETQ. The CDR3 consists of 17 residues. V lost 4 bases and J lost 6; bases outside the gene matches: 13. The CDR3 DNA reads as TGCGCCAGCAGCGACGACCGGGACAGGGGGCTAACAAATGGCTACACCTTC. Its protein product is CASSDDRDRGLTNGYTF.

The chain is built from TRBV7-8 and TRBJ1-4; TRBD1 matches 9 bases. The V and J ends lost 5 bases and 4 bases, in that order; junction bases with no gene match: 2. This CDR3 has 14 amino acids. Germline loops: CDR1 SGHVS, CDR2 FQNEAQ. The CDR3 region is CASSRQGVNEKLFF. DNA of the CDR3: TGTGCCAGCAGCCGACAGGGGGTTAATGAAAAACTGTTTTTT.

The chain recombines TRBV7-3 with TRBJ1-1; 7 bases are shared with TRBD1. CDR1 is SGHTA, CDR2 FQGTGA, per germline. With V trimmed by 3 bases and J by 0 bases, 7 bases remained unmatched. This CDR3 region has 16 residues. CDR3 nucleotide sequence: TGTGCCAGCAGCTTCCAGACAGGGCTCATGAACACTGAAGCTTTCTTT. This gives the protein CASSFQTGLMNTEAFF.

The chain recombines TRBV7-2 with TRBJ1-1; TRBD1 might be the D (6 bases). The germline V and J ends were trimmed by 5 bases and 4 bases, with 17 bases remaining between them. CDR1 SGHTA and CDR2 FQGNSA come from the germline V gene. CDR3 size: 15 residues. The CDR3 sequence: CASSADGQFGTEAFF. The CDR3 nucleotides read TGTGCCAGCAGCGCAGATGGACAGTTTGGCACTGAAGCTTTCTTT.

The chain carries TRBV18 and TRBJ1-4, with TRBD1 identical over 10 bases. Germline loops: CDR1 KGHSH, CDR2 LQKENI. This CDR3 contains 17 residues. Trimming took 1 base from V and 10 from J; bases not matched to a gene: 12. CDR3 region: CASSPRRDRGAVGKLFF. CDR3 coding DNA: TGTGCCAGCTCACCACGCCGGGACAGGGGTGCAGTAGGAAAACTGTTTTTT.

The chain combines TRBV19 with TRBJ1-6, with D unclear. Germline V gives CDR1 LNHDA, CDR2 SQIVND (reference sequence). The CDR3 is 13 residues long. The V gene lost 4 bases and the J gene lost 3 bases, with 4 bases spanning the gap. As DNA, the CDR3 is TGTGCCAGTAGTAACAGCTATAATTCACCCCTCCACTTT. Encoded protein: CASSNSYNSPLHF.

The V and J genes are TRBV19 and TRBJ2-6; 12 bases map to TRBD2. Germline V gene lookup returns CDR1 LNHDA and CDR2 SQIVND (reference sequence). This CDR3 has 18 amino acids. J gave up 2 bases and V 4 bases, and 6 bases lay outside the gene matches. The CDR3 DNA reads TGTGCCAGTAGTACGACTAGCGGGGGTTTAGCTGGGGCCAACGTCCTGACTTTC. It is translated as CASSTTSGGLAGANVLTF.

The chain joins TRBV19 to TRBJ2-4; tentative D call: TRBD1 (7 bases). The CDR3 consists of 13 residues. With 7 bases removed from V and 6 bases from J, the gap between germline ends came to 13 bases. Germline V gene sequence: CDR1 LNHDA, CDR2 SQIVND (reference sequence). The CDR3 coding sequence is TGTGCCAGTACCCAGGGGGGAGCAAACATTCAGTACTTC. This translates into CASTQGGANIQYF.

This chain joins TRBV7-3 and TRBJ1-2; the match to TRBD1 covers 7 bases. The CDR3 spans 16 residues. Germline V lookup: CDR1 SGHTA, CDR2 FQGTGA. Trimming took 0 bases from V and 4 from J; bases not matched to a gene: 8. Here the CDR3 DNA reads TGTGCCAGCAGCTTAACGCCTCGACAGGGCGGCTATGGCTACACCTTC. It is translated as CASSLTPRQGGYGYTF.

The rearrangement uses TRBV7-9 and TRBJ2-7; no clear D. The V gene lost 5 bases and the J gene lost 0 bases, with 8 bases spanning the gap. This CDR3 has 13 residues. Germline CDR1 and CDR2: SEHNR and FQNEAQ (reference sequence). Written as DNA, the CDR3 is TGTGCCAGCAGCCTGATGAGCTCCTACGAGCAGTACTTC. This encodes CASSLMSSYEQYF.

The gene calls are TRBV27 and TRBJ2-7; TRBD2 matches 13 bases. After removal of 6 bases from V and 4 bases from J, the junction contained 6 bases not matched to a gene. The germline gives CDR1 MNHEY, CDR2 SMNVEV (reference sequence). The CDR3 has 15 amino acids. This CDR3 is CASRRTSGGIYEQYF. CDR3 nucleotides: TGTGCCAGCAGGCGGACTAGCGGGGGTATTTACGAGCAGTACTTC.

CDR3 amino acids: CASSQDQLGLVGEQFF. CDR3 nucleotide sequence: TGTGCCAGCAGCCAAGATCAACTCGGACTAGTGGGTGAGCAGTTCTTC. V gene TRBV4-2 combines with J gene TRBJ2-1; 7 bases align to TRBD2. V was pared by 0 bases and J by 9 bases, with 11 bases of the junction left unmatched. In germline, CDR1 is LGHNA, CDR2 YNFKEQ. The CDR3 runs to 16 residues.

This sequence joins TRBV5-1 and TRBJ1-2, with D uncertain. Germline V gene data show CDR1 as SGHRS and CDR2 as YFSETQ. This CDR3 is 13 amino acids long. V lost 7 bases to trimming and J lost 4 bases, with 14 bases between them. The CDR3 sequence: CASFGGALYGYTF. The CDR3 coding sequence is TGCGCCAGCTTCGGCGGAGCCCTCTATGGCTACACCTTC.

The chain uses TRBV18 and TRBJ1-5; D remains unclear. Trimming left V 2 bases short and J 3 bases short, with 11 bases between. The germline V gene has CDR1 KGHSH and CDR2 LQKENI. The CDR3 has 15 amino acids. In DNA form, the CDR3 reads TGTGCCAGCTCACCATCGGCACAGCCCAATCAGCCCCAGCATTTT. This codes for CASSPSAQPNQPQHF. Drawing the rest from reference TRBV18 and TRBJ1-5, the complete variable domain is NAGVMQNPRHLVRRRGQEARLRCSPMKGHSHVYWYRQLPEEGLKFMVYLQKENIIDESGMPKERFSAEFPKEGPSILRIQQVVRGDSAAYFCASSPSAQPNQPQHFGDGTRLSIL.

This clone was seen a single time. The chain recombines TRBV7-3 with TRBJ1-2; 9 nucleotides agree with TRBD1. Germline CDR1 and CDR2: SGHTA and FQGTGA. CDR3 length: 13 amino acids. The junction had 1 base not matched to a gene; V was cut back by 1 base and J by 7 bases. CDR3 sequence (DNA): TGTGCCAGCAGCTTAAAACAGGGGGCTGGCTACACCTTC. Its translation is CASSLKQGAGYTF.